The rows below give T cell receptor beta chains drawn from one sample of a study of regulatory T cells in long-lasting Graves disease. Using its own MiXCR run on the multiplex PCR reads, TCRdb lists one record per CDR3 protein. The sample holds hundreds of thousands of distinct CDR3 sequences; approximately 12% are singletons and the top ten take almost 9%. These data were also reused for a study on T cells in Graves' hyperthyroidism and ophthalmopathy.

The specimen was peripheral blood mononuclear cells (PBMCs), collected at new diagnosis, from a patient treated with antithyroid drugs. Receptors originate from a woman in her thirties with Graves disease. Each CDR3 is given with its conserved first and last residue. The D gene is left open where the match is weak. The size field is filled for only some rows; it gives once, few, many or a size class.

j_gene,d_gene,v_gene,abundance,CDR3nt,CDR3aa
TRBJ2-4,TRBD1,TRBV2,many,TGTGCCAGCAGTACACAGGGGATAGCCAAAAACATTCAGTACTTC,CASSTQGIAKNIQYF
TRBJ2-7,NA,TRBV18,many,TGTGCCAGCTCACTTTCGGCGTTCCCACCCTACGAGCAGTACTTC,CASSLSAFPPYEQYF
TRBJ2-3,NA,TRBV28,NA,TGTGCCAGCAGTTTTCATTCCGCCTATCCCAGCGGCCTCACAGATACGCAGTATTTT,CASSFHSAYPSGLTDTQYF
TRBJ2-3,TRBD2,TRBV4-2,many,TGTGCCAGCAGCCAAGGGCTAGCGGGAGAGGCAGATACGCAGTATTTT,CASSQGLAGEADTQYF
TRBJ2-2,NA,TRBV6-2/TRBV6-3,many,TGTGCCAGCAGTTATGCTTTTCCTCCCGGGGAGCTGTTTTTT,CASSYAFPPGELFF
TRBJ1-5,NA,TRBV12-3/TRBV12-4,many,TGTGCCAGCAGTTTGCCGGGATCCGGGAGTCAGCCCCAGCATTTT,CASSLPGSGSQPQHF
TRBJ2-3,TRBD2,TRBV5-6,NA,TGTGCCAGCAGCTTCCTAGCGGGAGTCCCTCCAGATACGCAGTATTTT,CASSFLAGVPPDTQYF
TRBJ2-7,NA,TRBV27,many,TGTGCCAGCAGACCCAGGAAGCCTAGTTTCCACGAGCAGTACTTC,CASRPRKPSFHEQYF
TRBJ1-4,NA,TRBV7-3,NA,TGTGCCAGCAGCAGCAGGGGTGGAGAAAAACTGTTTTTT,CASSSRGGEKLFF
TRBJ1-1,TRBD1,TRBV5-1,few,TGCGCCAGCAGCTTGGCCGTAAGCCAGGGGGGAGAAGCTTTCTTT,CASSLAVSQGGEAFF
TRBJ1-1,NA,TRBV19,many,TGTGCCAGTAGGGTCGTTGGAACGGGGGTAGAACCTGAAGCTTTCTTT,CASRVVGTGVEPEAFF
TRBJ2-6,TRBD1,TRBV30,NA,TGTGCCTGGGACAGGGCCTCTGGGGCCAACGTCCTGACTTTC,CAWDRASGANVLTF
TRBJ1-5,NA,TRBV30,many,TGTGCCTGGAGCGCAGGTCTAAGCCAGCCCCAGCATTTT,CAWSAGLSQPQHF
TRBJ1-5,NA,TRBV10-3,NA,TGTGCCATCAGTGAGCTGCAGGGCTCCAATCAGCCCCAGCATTTT,CAISELQGSNQPQHF
TRBJ2-7,TRBD2,TRBV20-1,many,TGCAGTGCTAGAGAGGCGGGAGATGTTTACGAGCAGTACTTC,CSAREAGDVYEQYF
TRBJ2-7,NA,TRBV5-1,few,TGCGCCAGCAGGGCCTCACCCACTACGGAGCAGTACTTC,CASRASPTTEQYF
TRBJ1-1,NA,TRBV5-6,many,TGTGCCAGCAGCTTCGGGGGTGGACGGCAGAACACTGAAGCTTTCTTT,CASSFGGGRQNTEAFF
TRBJ1-5,NA,TRBV27,many,TGTGCCAGCAGTCCCGCCCGGGGTAGGGATCAGCCCCAGCATTTT,CASSPARGRDQPQHF
TRBJ2-3,NA,TRBV24-1,many,TGTGCCACCAGCCCGGGACGGAGCACAGATACGCAGTATTTT,CATSPGRSTDTQYF
TRBJ1-5,NA,TRBV6-2/TRBV6-3,NA,TGTGCCAGCAGTTCGGACGGGCAGTGGAATCAGCCCCAGCATTTT,CASSSDGQWNQPQHF
TRBJ1-2,TRBD1,TRBV11-3,many,TGTGCCAGCAGCCCGGGACAGGGTAGTAACTATGGCTACACCTTC,CASSPGQGSNYGYTF
TRBJ2-7,TRBD2,TRBV3-1,NA,TGTGCCAGCAGGGGGACTAGCGGGAGAATCTACGAGCAGTACTTC,CASRGTSGRIYEQYF
TRBJ1-5,NA,TRBV6-2/TRBV6-3,few,TGTGCCAGCAGCAGAGGGGAGGATCAGCCCCAGCATTTT,CASSRGEDQPQHF
TRBJ2-1,TRBD2,TRBV20-1,many,TGCAGTGCTAGGGTTACTAGCGGGAGGAGGAATGAGCAGTTCTTC,CSARVTSGRRNEQFF
TRBJ2-1,NA,TRBV7-9,few,TGTGCCAGCAGCCTAGGACAGCCAGCCTACAATGAGCAGTTCTTC,CASSLGQPAYNEQFF
TRBJ2-1,NA,TRBV5-1,NA,TGCGCCAGCAGCTTCGAGACAGCCTACAATGAGCAGTTCTTC,CASSFETAYNEQFF
TRBJ2-7,TRBD2,TRBV30,many,TGTGCCTCACACCGGGACTATTCCTACGAGCAGTACTTC,CASHRDYSYEQYF
TRBJ1-2,NA,TRBV6-2/TRBV6-3,many,TGTGCCAGCAGCCGAGCCGGACAGTATGGCTACACCTTC,CASSRAGQYGYTF
TRBJ2-3,TRBD1,TRBV24-1,NA,TGTGCCACCAGTGACCGGGACAGTAACACAGATACGCAGTATTTT,CATSDRDSNTDTQYF
TRBJ2-3,NA,TRBV18,many,TGTGCCAGCTCACCACCGGGGTCGGATACGCAGTATTTT,CASSPPGSDTQYF
TRBJ1-2,TRBD1,TRBV5-1,NA,TGCGCCAGCAGCTTGGAGGTGACAGGGCGCGGCTACACCTTC,CASSLEVTGRGYTF
TRBJ1-3,NA,TRBV19,many,TGTGCCAGTAGTAAAACTCAGGGGCTCTCTGGAAACACCATATATTTT,CASSKTQGLSGNTIYF
TRBJ2-4,NA,TRBV6-2/TRBV6-3,many,TGTGCCAGCAGACAGGCCCAGGACATTCAGTACTTC,CASRQAQDIQYF
TRBJ1-1,NA,TRBV6-5,many,TGTGCCAGCAGTTACTCACGGGGTATGGGTAACACTGAAGCTTTCTTT,CASSYSRGMGNTEAFF
TRBJ1-4,TRBD1,TRBV30,NA,TGTGCCTGGAGAGGGAGACCGGGACAGAAGAATGAAAAACTGTTTTTT,CAWRGRPGQKNEKLFF
TRBJ2-3,TRBD2,TRBV20-1,many,TGCAGTGTAGGGGCTGCGGGAGGATCCGGCACAGATACGCAGTATTTT,CSVGAAGGSGTDTQYF
TRBJ1-1,NA,TRBV10-3,many,TGTGCCACCAAAGGGCCGGGCACTGAAGCTTTCTTT,CATKGPGTEAFF